A selection of T cell receptor beta chains follows, all from one sample in a study of blood T cell repertoires in COVID-19. Here immunoSEQ multiplex PCR was the method, and the copy in TCRdb shows in-frame clones only, minus some. The sample lists some 190,000 clones, 80% occurring once. Sample: PBMCs or T cells enriched from blood (not recorded which). The source of these receptors is a man in his sixties who had been exposed to COVID-19. CDR3s include the opening cysteine and the closing phenylalanine or tryptophan. The D gene is left open where the match is weak. Clone size, where shown, is once, few, many, or a class for clones that have expanded.

clone_size j_call v_call d_call cdr3_nt cdr3_aa
- TRBJ1-6 TRBV9 - TGTGCCAGCAGCCTTTCCTGGAGGGATTCACCCCTCCACTTT CASSLSWRDSPLHF
- TRBJ1-2 TRBV7-2 TRBD1 TGTGCCAGCAGCTTAACCGTGACAGGGAGGTGGGAGGGCTACACCTTC CASSLTVTGRWEGYTF
- TRBJ2-1 TRBV30 - TGTGCCTGGAGTCGGGATCCGACGGTGGGGTGGAATGAGCAGTTCTTC CAWSRDPTVGWNEQFF
- TRBJ1-2 TRBV28 TRBD1 TGTGCCAGCAGTTACAATCAGGGGGCTAGCGGCTACACCTTC CASSYNQGASGYTF
- TRBJ2-5 TRBV27 - TGTGCCAGCAGCCCGGGTCTTGGAGAGACCCAGTACTTC CASSPGLGETQYF
- TRBJ2-7 TRBV27 - TGTGCCAGCAGCTTAAGCTCCCTAGCGCAGGAGCAGTACTTC CASSLSSLAQEQYF
- TRBJ2-7 TRBV19 TRBD1 TGTGCCAGTAGTCCACGACAGGGGGCTATTTACGAGCAGTACTTC CASSPRQGAIYEQYF
- TRBJ2-4 TRBV27 - TGTGCCAGCAGTGGGGAGGGGGTCGTCAGGAACATTCAGTACTTC CASSGEGVVRNIQYF
- TRBJ2-7 TRBV5-4 TRBD2 TGTGCCAGCAGCATGAGGACTAGCGGGATCGAGCAGTACTTC CASSMRTSGIEQYF
- TRBJ2-2 TRBV24-1 - TGTGCCACCAGTCAAGGGACAAAGAACACCGGGGAGCTGTTTTTT CATSQGTKNTGELFF
- TRBJ1-5 TRBV19 TRBD1 TGTGCCAGTAGTATTACAGGGGGCCGCCAGCCCCAGCATTTT CASSITGGRQPQHF
- TRBJ2-7 TRBV27 TRBD1 TGTGCCAGCAACGCCAGGGGGCCTCTGTACGAGCAGTACTTC CASNARGPLYEQYF
- TRBJ2-1 TRBV29-1 - TGCAGCGTTGAAGGTGGGCCCGGGACCTACAATGAGCAGTTCTTC CSVEGGPGTYNEQFF
- TRBJ1-4 TRBV18 - TGTGCCAGCTCACCACAGGAGGGCCGGGAACTGTTTTTT CASSPQEGRELFF
- TRBJ1-2 TRBV5-4 TRBD1 TGTGCCAGCAGCCAAATACGGACAGGGGTGATTGGCTACACCTTC CASSQIRTGVIGYTF
- TRBJ1-6 TRBV7-9 TRBD1 TGTGCCAGCAGAAGACAGGGGACCTCACCCCTCCACTTT CASRRQGTSPLHF
- TRBJ1-2 TRBV6-5 TRBD1 TGTGCCAGCAGCCCCGCGACAGGGCTTTTGGATGGCTACACCTTC CASSPATGLLDGYTF
few TRBJ2-7 TRBV7-2 TRBD2 TGTGCCAGCAGCTTAGCGAACCCCGCAGGACTAGCGTACTTC CASSLANPAGLAYF
- TRBJ2-5 TRBV2 - TGTGCCAGCACCCCGTTCTCACGGGGGGCGGGAGTAGGGGAGACCCAGTACTTC CASTPFSRGAGVGETQYF
- TRBJ2-3 TRBV5-1 - TGCGCCAGCAGCTCTGGTAGAAGCACAGATACGCAGTATTTT CASSSGRSTDTQYF